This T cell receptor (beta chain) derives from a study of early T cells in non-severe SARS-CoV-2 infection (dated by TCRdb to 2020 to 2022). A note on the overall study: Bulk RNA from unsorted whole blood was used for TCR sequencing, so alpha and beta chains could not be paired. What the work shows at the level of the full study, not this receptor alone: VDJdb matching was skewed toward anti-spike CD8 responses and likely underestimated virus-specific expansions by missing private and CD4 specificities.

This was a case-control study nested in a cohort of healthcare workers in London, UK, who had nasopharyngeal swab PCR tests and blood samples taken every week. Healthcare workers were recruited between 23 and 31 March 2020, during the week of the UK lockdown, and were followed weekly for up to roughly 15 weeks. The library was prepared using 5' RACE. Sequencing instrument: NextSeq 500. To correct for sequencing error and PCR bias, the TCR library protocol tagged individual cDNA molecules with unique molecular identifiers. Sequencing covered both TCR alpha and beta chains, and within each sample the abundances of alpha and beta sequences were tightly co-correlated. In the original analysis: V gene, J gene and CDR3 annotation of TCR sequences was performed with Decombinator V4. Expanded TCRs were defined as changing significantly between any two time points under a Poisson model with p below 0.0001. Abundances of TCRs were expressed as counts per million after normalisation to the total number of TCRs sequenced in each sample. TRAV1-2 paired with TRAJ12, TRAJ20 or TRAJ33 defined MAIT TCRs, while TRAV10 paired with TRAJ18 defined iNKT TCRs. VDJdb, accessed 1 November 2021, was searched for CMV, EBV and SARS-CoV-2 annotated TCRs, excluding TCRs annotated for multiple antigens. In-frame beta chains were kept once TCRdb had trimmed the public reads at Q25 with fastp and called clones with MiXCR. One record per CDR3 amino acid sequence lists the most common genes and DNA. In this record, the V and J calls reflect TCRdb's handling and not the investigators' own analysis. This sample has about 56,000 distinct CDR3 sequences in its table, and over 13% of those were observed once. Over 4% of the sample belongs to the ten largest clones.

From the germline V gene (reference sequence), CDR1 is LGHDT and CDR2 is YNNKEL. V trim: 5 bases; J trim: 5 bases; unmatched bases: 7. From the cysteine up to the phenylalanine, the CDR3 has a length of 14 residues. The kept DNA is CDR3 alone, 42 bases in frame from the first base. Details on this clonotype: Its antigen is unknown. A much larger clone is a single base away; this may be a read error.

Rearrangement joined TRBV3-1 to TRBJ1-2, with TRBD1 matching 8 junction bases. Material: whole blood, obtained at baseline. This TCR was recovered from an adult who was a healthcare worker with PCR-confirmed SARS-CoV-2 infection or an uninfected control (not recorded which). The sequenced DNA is TGTGCCAGCAGCGCCTGGACAGGGTCGTATGGCTACACCTTC. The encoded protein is CASSAWTGSYGYTF.